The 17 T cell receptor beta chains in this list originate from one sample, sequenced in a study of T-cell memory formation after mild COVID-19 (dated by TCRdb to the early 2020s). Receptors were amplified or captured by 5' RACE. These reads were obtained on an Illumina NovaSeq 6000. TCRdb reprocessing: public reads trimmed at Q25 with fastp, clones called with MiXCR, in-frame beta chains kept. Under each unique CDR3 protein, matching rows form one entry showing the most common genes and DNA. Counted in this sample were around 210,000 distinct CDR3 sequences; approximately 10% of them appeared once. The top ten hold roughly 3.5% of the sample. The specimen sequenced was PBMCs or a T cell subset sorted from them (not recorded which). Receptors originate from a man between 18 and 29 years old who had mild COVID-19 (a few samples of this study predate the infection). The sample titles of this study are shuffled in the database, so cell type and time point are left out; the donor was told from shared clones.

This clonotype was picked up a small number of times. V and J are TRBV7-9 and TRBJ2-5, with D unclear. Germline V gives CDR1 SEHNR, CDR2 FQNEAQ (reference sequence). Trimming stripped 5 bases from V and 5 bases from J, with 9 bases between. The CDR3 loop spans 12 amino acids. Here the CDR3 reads CASSGNGETQYF. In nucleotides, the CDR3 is TGTGCCAGCAGCGGGAACGGGGAGACCCAGTACTTC.

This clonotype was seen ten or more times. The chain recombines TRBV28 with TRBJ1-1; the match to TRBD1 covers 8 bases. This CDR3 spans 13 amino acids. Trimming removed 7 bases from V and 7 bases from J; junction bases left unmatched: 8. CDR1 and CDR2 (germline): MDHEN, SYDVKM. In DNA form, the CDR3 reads TGTGCCAGCAACGCCGGACAGGGCGGTGAAGCTTTCTTT. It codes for CASNAGQGGEAFF.

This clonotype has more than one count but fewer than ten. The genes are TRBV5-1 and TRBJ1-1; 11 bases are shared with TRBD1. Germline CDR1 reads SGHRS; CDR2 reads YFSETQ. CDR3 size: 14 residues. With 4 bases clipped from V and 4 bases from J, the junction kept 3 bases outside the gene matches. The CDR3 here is CASSGQGASTEAFF. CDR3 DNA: TGCGCCAGCAGCGGACAGGGGGCGAGCACTGAAGCTTTCTTT. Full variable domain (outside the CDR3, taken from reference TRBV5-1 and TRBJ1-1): KAGVTQTPRYLIKTRGQQVTLSCSPISGHRSVSWYQQTPGQGLQFLFEYFSETQRNKGNFPGRFSGRQFSNSRSEMNVSTLELGDSALYLCASSGQGASTEAFFGQGTRLTVV.

The chain's CDR3 is CASSAPRGGGSYNEQFF. CDR3 coding DNA: TGTGCCAGCAGCGCCCCCCGTGGGGGGGGATCCTACAATGAGCAGTTCTTC. The chain carries TRBV5-5 and TRBJ2-1; TRBD2 aligns across 7 bases. The CDR3 length is 17 residues. Germline loops: CDR1 SGHKS, CDR2 YYEKEE (reference sequence). Trimming cost V 4 bases and J 1 base; bases outside gene matches: 11.

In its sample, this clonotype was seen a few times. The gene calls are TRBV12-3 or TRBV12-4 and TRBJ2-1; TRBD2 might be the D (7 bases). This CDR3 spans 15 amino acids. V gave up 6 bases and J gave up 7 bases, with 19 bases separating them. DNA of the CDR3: TGTGCCAGCAGCCCCTTGGGGGGGCCTACAAATGAGCAGTTCTTC. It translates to CASSPLGGPTNEQFF.

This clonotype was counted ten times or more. CDR3 in DNA: TGCAGCGTTGAAGATCAAGGCAGGGGGCTTAATGAGCAGTTCTTC. Encoded protein: CSVEDQGRGLNEQFF. This chain connects TRBV29-1 to TRBJ2-1, with 8 bases identical to TRBD1. V was clipped by 0 bases and J by 7 bases; unmatched bases: 8. This CDR3 has 15 amino acids. The germline V gene encodes CDR1 SQVTM and CDR2 ANQGSEA.

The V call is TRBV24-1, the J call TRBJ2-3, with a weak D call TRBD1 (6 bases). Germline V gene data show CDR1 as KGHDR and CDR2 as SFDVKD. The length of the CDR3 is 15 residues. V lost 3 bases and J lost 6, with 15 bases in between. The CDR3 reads CATSDARGGSDTQYF. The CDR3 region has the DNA TGTGCCACCAGTGATGCCAGGGGTGGGTCGGATACGCAGTATTTT.

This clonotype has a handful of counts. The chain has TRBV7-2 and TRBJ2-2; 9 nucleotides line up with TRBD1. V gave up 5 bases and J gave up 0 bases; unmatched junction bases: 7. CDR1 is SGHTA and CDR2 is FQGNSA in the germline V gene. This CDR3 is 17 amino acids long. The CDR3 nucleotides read TGTGCCAGCAGCCGGGGACAGGGTTTTTCGAACACCGGGGAGCTGTTTTTT. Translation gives CASSRGQGFSNTGELFF.

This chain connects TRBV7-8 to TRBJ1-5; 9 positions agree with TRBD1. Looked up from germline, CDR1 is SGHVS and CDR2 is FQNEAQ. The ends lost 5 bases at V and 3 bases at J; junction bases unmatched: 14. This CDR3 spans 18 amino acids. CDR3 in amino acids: CASSPRGVGTGNNQPQHF. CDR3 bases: TGTGCCAGCAGCCCACGGGGGGTCGGGACAGGGAACAATCAGCCCCAGCATTTT.

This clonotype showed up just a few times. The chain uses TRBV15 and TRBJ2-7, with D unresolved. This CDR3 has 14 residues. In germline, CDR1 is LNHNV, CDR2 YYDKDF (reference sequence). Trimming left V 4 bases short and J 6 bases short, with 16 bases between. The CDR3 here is CATSTPETLSEQYF. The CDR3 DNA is TGTGCCACCAGCACCCCAGAGACCCTCAGCGAGCAGTACTTC.

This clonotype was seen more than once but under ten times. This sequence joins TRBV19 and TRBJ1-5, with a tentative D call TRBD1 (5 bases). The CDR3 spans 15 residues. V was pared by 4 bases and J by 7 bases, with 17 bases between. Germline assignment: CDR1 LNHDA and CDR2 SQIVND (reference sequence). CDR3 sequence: CASSSQPGPGQPQHF. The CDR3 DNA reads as TGTGCCAGTAGTAGCCAGCCAGGGCCAGGGCAGCCCCAGCATTTT.

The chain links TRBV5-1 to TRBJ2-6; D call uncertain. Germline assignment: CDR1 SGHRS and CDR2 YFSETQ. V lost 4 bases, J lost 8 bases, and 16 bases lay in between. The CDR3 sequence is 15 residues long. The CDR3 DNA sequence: TGCGCCAGCAGCGTAGGTCCTTTGGGGACCAACGTCCTGACTTTC. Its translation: CASSVGPLGTNVLTF.

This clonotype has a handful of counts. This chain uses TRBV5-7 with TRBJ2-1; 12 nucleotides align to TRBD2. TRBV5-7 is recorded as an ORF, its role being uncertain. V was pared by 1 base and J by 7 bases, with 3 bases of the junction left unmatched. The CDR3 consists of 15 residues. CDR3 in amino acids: CASSLILAGGNEQFF. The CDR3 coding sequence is TGTGCCAGCAGCTTGATCCTAGCGGGGGGGAATGAGCAGTTCTTC.

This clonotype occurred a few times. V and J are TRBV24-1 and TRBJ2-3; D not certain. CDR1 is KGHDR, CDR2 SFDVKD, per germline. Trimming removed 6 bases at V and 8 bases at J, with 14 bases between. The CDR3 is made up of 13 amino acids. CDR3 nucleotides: TGTGCCACCAGTAGTTCCCATTTGGGTACGCAGTATTTT. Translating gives CATSSSHLGTQYF.

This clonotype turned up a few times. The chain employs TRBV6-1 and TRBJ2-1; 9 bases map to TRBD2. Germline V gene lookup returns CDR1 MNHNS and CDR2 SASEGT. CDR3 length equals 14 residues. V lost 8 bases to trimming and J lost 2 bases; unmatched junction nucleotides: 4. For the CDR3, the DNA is TGTGCCAGCTGGGGCGGGGGGGCCTACAATGAGCAGTTCTTC. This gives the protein CASWGGGAYNEQFF.

The CDR3 bases are TGTGCCAGCAGTGAATATTCTGGCTCCTACAATGAGCAGTTCTTC. Its protein is CASSEYSGSYNEQFF. This sequence joins TRBV25-1 and TRBJ2-1; no reliable D call. The germline V and J ends were trimmed by 0 bases and 0 bases, with 6 bases remaining between them. The germline CDR1 and CDR2 sequences are MGHDK and SYGVNS. This CDR3 is built from 15 residues.

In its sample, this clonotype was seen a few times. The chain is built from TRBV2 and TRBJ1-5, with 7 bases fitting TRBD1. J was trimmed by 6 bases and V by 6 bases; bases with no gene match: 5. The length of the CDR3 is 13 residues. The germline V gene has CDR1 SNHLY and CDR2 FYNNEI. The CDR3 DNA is TGTGCCAGCAGAGCCGACAGGGCTCAGCCCCAGCATTTT. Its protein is CASRADRAQPQHF.